The rows below give T cell receptor beta chains drawn from one sample of a study of blood T cell repertoires in COVID-19. Libraries were prepared by immunoSEQ multiplex PCR; TCRdb keeps only in-frame clonotypes and omits some of them. The sample holds approximately 75,000 clones, approximately 84% seen once. The specimen was peripheral blood. All receptors come from a man aged 50-59 years with COVID-19, enrolled during active disease. Each CDR3 is given with its conserved first and last residue. Each record gives: J gene, V gene, clone size, D gene, CDR3 protein, CDR3 DNA. The D gene is left open where the match is weak. Size is omitted from some rows. Given values are once, few, many or a class for expanded clones.

>TRBJ2-5|TRBV15|-|-
CATSRDRGGKETQYF
TGTGCCACCAGCAGAGATCGGGGCGGGAAAGAGACCCAGTACTTC
>TRBJ2-1|TRBV28|many|-
CASSSQIRDEQFF
TGTGCCAGCAGTTCCCAAATACGAGATGAGCAGTTCTTC
>TRBJ1-5|TRBV19|-|TRBD1
CASSPRQGYQPQHF
TGTGCCAGTAGTCCCCGACAGGGATATCAGCCCCAGCATTTT
>TRBJ2-1|TRBV6-1|few|TRBD2
CASSELAGSYNEQFF
TGTGCCAGCAGTGAACTAGCGGGATCCTACAATGAGCAGTTCTTC
>TRBJ2-2|TRBV18|once|TRBD1
CASSGLGPGTGGGTGELFF
TGTGCCAGCTCAGGCTTAGGCCCCGGGACAGGGGGCGGCACCGGGGAGCTGTTTTTT
>TRBJ2-1|TRBV5-5|-|TRBD2
CASSLASGTSTKEQFF
TGTGCCAGCAGCCTAGCTTCCGGGACTAGTACCAAGGAGCAGTTCTTC
>TRBJ1-5|TRBV16|-|TRBD1
CASSRDSFNQPQHF
TGTGCCAGCAGCCGGGACAGCTTCAATCAGCCCCAGCATTTT
>TRBJ2-7|TRBV6-2/TRBV6-3|-|-
CASSSLRLASDYEQYF
TGTGCCAGCAGTTCCTTACGTCTGGCTAGCGACTACGAGCAGTACTTC
>TRBJ1-4|TRBV7-9|-|TRBD1
CASSPDRGRNEKLFF
TGTGCCAGCAGCCCTGACAGGGGGCGCAACGAAAAACTGTTTTTT
>TRBJ2-2|TRBV5-1|-|TRBD2
CASKRDYNTGELFF
TGCGCCAGCAAACGGGACTATAACACCGGGGAGCTGTTTTTT
>TRBJ2-7|TRBV18|-|TRBD2
CASSPLSGESSYEQYF
TGTGCCAGCTCACCCTTGAGCGGGGAAAGCTCCTACGAGCAGTACTTC
>TRBJ2-2|TRBV6-4|many|TRBD1
CASSDIDRGHSVTGELFF
TGTGCCAGCAGTGATATCGACAGGGGGCACAGCGTTACCGGGGAGCTGTTTTTT
>TRBJ2-6|TRBV7-9|-|-
CASRRRSSDGSGANVLTF
TGTGCCAGCAGACGGAGGAGTAGCGATGGCTCTGGGGCCAACGTCCTGACTTTC
>TRBJ2-5|TRBV6-5|once|TRBD2
CATRTSGIQETQYF
TGTGCCACCCGGACTAGCGGGATTCAAGAGACCCAGTACTTC
>TRBJ2-4|TRBV11-2|-|-
CASSFWEDREDIQYF
TGTGCCAGCAGCTTTTGGGAAGACAGGGAGGACATTCAGTACTTC
>TRBJ1-3|TRBV9|few|TRBD1
CASSVGGTGSGNTIYF
TGTGCCAGCAGCGTAGGAGGGACAGGCTCTGGAAACACCATATATTTT
>TRBJ2-6|TRBV4-3|-|TRBD1
CASSRNIDRAGANVLTF
TGCGCCAGCAGCCGCAACATTGACAGGGCCGGGGCCAACGTCCTGACTTTC
>TRBJ2-3|TRBV7-9|few|TRBD2
CASSLSGRSDTQYF
TGTGCCAGCAGTTTAAGCGGGAGGTCAGATACGCAGTATTTT
>TRBJ1-2|TRBV29-1|-|-
CSVDRDGGYTF
TGCAGCGTTGACAGGGATGGAGGCTACACCTTC
>TRBJ2-5|TRBV5-4|-|TRBD2
CASSLVSGNSLETQYF
TGTGCCAGCAGCTTGGTTAGCGGGAATTCTCTAGAGACCCAGTACTTC
>TRBJ2-5|TRBV4-2|-|TRBD1
CASSQGDSQETQYF
TGTGCCAGCAGCCAAGGGGACAGTCAAGAGACCCAGTACTTC
>TRBJ1-4|TRBV5-1|-|TRBD1
CASSVSGQGGEKLFF
TGCGCCAGCAGCGTATCGGGACAGGGCGGTGAAAAACTGTTTTTT
>TRBJ1-1|TRBV28|-|-
CASSFPGEYGEAFF
TGTGCCAGCAGTTTCCCAGGGGAGTATGGTGAAGCTTTCTTT
>TRBJ1-1|TRBV25-1|-|-
CASYPKRPKNTEAFF
TGTGCCAGCTACCCGAAGAGGCCCAAGAACACTGAAGCTTTCTTT
>TRBJ1-1|TRBV5-1|-|-
CASSLMGHQNTEAFF
TGCGCCAGCAGCTTGATGGGACACCAGAACACTGAAGCTTTCTTT
>TRBJ2-1|TRBV29-1|-|TRBD1
CSVEREGQGFEQFF
TGCAGCGTTGAGCGTGAGGGACAGGGCTTTGAGCAGTTCTTC
>TRBJ2-5|TRBV6-1|-|-
CASSEAGGQEETQYF
TGTGCCAGCAGTGAAGCGGGAGGCCAGGAAGAGACCCAGTACTTC
>TRBJ2-3|TRBV2|few|TRBD2
CASSRTSETTQYF
TGTGCCAGCAGTCGGACTAGCGAGACTACGCAGTATTTT
>TRBJ2-1|TRBV7-2|once|TRBD2
CASSPTGGTYNEQFF
TGTGCCAGCAGCCCCACGGGAGGAACCTACAATGAGCAGTTCTTC
>TRBJ1-2|TRBV2|-|-
CASSDREDGYTF
TGTGCCAGCAGTGACCGGGAAGACGGCTACACCTTC
>TRBJ1-1|TRBV5-6|-|-
CASSSWGRVNTEAFF
TGTGCCAGCAGCTCCTGGGGCCGGGTGAACACTGAAGCTTTCTTT
>TRBJ1-3|TRBV30|-|TRBD1
CAWKDRTMSGNTIYF
TGTGCCTGGAAGGACAGGACCATGTCTGGAAACACCATATATTTT
>TRBJ2-1|TRBV6-4|few|TRBD2
CASSDGASGTYNEQFF
TGTGCCAGCAGTGACGGGGCTAGCGGAACCTACAATGAGCAGTTCTTC
>TRBJ2-5|TRBV4-3|-|TRBD2
CASSQERLAGGHETQYF
TGCGCCAGCAGCCAAGAAAGGCTAGCGGGAGGCCACGAGACCCAGTACTTC
>TRBJ2-5|TRBV5-6|-|TRBD2
CASSLGSSGRETQYF
TGTGCCAGCAGCTTGGGAAGTAGCGGGAGGGAGACCCAGTACTTC
>TRBJ2-7|TRBV4-1|few|TRBD2
CASSQGAGGHEQYF
TGCGCCAGCAGCCAAGGCGCGGGAGGACACGAGCAGTACTTC
>TRBJ1-5|TRBV19|-|TRBD1
CASSANDRGINQPQHF
TGTGCCAGTAGTGCGAACGACAGGGGGATTAATCAGCCCCAGCATTTT
>TRBJ1-1|TRBV14|-|-
CASSQTGGQGAEAFF
TGTGCCAGCAGCCAGACCGGGGGGCAGGGCGCTGAAGCTTTCTTT
>TRBJ2-3|TRBV7-2|-|TRBD2
CASSLGGRAGTQYF
TGTGCCAGCAGCTTAGGCGGGAGGGCTGGCACGCAGTATTTT
>TRBJ2-2|TRBV3-1/TRBV3-2|once|TRBD1
CASSPRGQGNTGELFF
TGTGCCAGCAGCCCCAGGGGACAGGGAAACACCGGGGAGCTGTTTTTT
>TRBJ2-7|TRBV2|-|TRBD1
CASSDGGQGHYEQYF
TGTGCCAGCAGTGATGGCGGACAGGGACACTACGAGCAGTACTTC
>TRBJ2-7|TRBV11-3|-|TRBD1
CASSLDLYQDRGSSYEQYF
TGTGCCAGCAGCTTAGATCTTTACCAGGACAGGGGCTCCTCCTACGAGCAGTACTTC
>TRBJ1-1|TRBV6-4|-|-
CASSVTENTEAFF
TGTGCCAGCAGTGTCACAGAGAACACTGAAGCTTTCTTT
>TRBJ2-1|TRBV28|once|-
CASRPGELNEQFF
TGTGCCAGCAGGCCCGGGGAACTAAATGAGCAGTTCTTC
>TRBJ2-3|TRBV5-1|once|TRBD2
CASSSVTSGGQDTQYF
TGCGCCAGCAGCTCGGTGACTAGCGGGGGTCAAGATACGCAGTATTTT
>TRBJ1-6|TRBV27|-|TRBD1
CASSSRTGGYSDSPLHF
TGTGCCAGCAGTTCCCGGACAGGGGGCTACTCGGATTCACCCCTCCACTTT
>TRBJ1-2|TRBV7-9|few|-
CASSRTVKGDGYTF
TGTGCCAGCAGCCGGACGGTAAAAGGGGATGGCTACACCTTC
>TRBJ2-1|TRBV7-3|-|TRBD1
CASSSVRTGNNEQFF
TGTGCCAGCAGCTCGGTACGGACAGGAAACAATGAGCAGTTCTTC
>TRBJ1-2|TRBV11-2|-|TRBD1
CASSPPGRTGFLYGYTF
TGTGCCAGCAGCCCCCCTGGGCGGACAGGGTTTTTGTATGGCTACACCTTC
>TRBJ2-1|TRBV5-4|-|-
CASSLGTGSYNEQFF
TGTGCCAGCAGCTTGGGGACTGGCTCCTACAATGAGCAGTTCTTC
>TRBJ1-6|TRBV20-1|-|-
CSASQAEVLHF
TGCAGTGCCAGTCAGGCGGAGGTCCTCCACTTT
>TRBJ2-5|TRBV30|-|-
CAWSGAQDYQETQYF
TGTGCCTGGAGTGGTGCGCAGGACTATCAAGAGACCCAGTACTTC
>TRBJ1-6|TRBV12-3/TRBV12-4|-|-
CASSLGANSPLHF
TGTGCCAGCAGTTTGGGGGCCAATTCACCCCTCCACTTT
>TRBJ2-1|TRBV7-3|-|TRBD2
CASSPLAGPTYNEQFF
TGTGCCAGCAGCCCCCTAGCGGGACCAACCTACAATGAGCAGTTCTTC
>TRBJ1-3|TRBV4-2|-|TRBD1
CASSQYWDRDSGNTIYF
TGTGCCAGCAGCCAATATTGGGACAGGGACTCTGGAAACACCATATATTTT
>TRBJ1-1|TRBV11-3|-|-
CASSLGRGNTEAFF
TGTGCCAGCAGCCTCGGACGGGGGAACACTGAAGCTTTCTTT
>TRBJ1-3|TRBV9|-|-
CASSVSARYPGNTIYF
TGTGCCAGCAGCGTGTCCGCCAGGTATCCTGGAAACACCATATATTTT
>TRBJ2-7|TRBV9|-|TRBD1
CASGGTGLDEQYF
TGTGCCAGCGGGGGGACAGGGCTAGACGAGCAGTACTTC
>TRBJ2-7|TRBV6-6|few|-
CASSYPKRAGYEQYF
TGTGCCAGCAGTTACCCTAAGCGGGCCGGCTACGAGCAGTACTTC
>TRBJ2-1|TRBV18|-|TRBD2
CASSLGLNNEQFF
TGTGCCAGCTCACTGGGACTAAACAATGAGCAGTTCTTC